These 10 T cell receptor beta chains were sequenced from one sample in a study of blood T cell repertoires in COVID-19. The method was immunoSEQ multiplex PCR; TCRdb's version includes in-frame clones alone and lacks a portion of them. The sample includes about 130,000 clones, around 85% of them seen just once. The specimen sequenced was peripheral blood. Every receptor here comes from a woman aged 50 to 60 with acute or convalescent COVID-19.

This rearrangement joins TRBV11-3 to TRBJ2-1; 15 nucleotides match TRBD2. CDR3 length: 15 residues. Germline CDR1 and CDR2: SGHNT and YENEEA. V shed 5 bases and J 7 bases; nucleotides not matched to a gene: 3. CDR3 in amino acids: CASSEGTSGGNEQFF. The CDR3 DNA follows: TGTGCCAGCAGCGAGGGGACTAGCGGGGGGAATGAGCAGTTCTTC.

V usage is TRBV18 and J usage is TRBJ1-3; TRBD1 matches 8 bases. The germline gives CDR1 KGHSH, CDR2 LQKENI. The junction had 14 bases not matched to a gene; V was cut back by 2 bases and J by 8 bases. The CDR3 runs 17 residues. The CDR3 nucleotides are TGTGCCAGCTCACCAATGGCAGGGGGCAATTCGGGATACACCATATATTTT. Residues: CASSPMAGGNSGYTIYF.

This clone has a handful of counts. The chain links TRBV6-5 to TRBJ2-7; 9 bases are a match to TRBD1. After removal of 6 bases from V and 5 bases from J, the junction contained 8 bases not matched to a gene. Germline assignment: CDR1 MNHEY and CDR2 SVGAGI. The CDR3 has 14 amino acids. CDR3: CASRQPGQGNEQYF. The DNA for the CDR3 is TGTGCCAGCAGACAACCGGGACAGGGTAACGAGCAGTACTTC.

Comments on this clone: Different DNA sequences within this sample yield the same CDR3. The CDR3 sequence is CATSDFRSNYGYTF. CDR3 nucleotides: TGTGCCACCAGTGATTTTCGGTCTAACTATGGCTACACCTTC. The chain combines TRBV24-1 with TRBJ1-2; D gene ambiguous. Germline V CDR1 and CDR2: KGHDR, SFDVKD. V was clipped by 1 base and J by 0 bases, with 5 bases between them. This CDR3 has 14 amino acids.

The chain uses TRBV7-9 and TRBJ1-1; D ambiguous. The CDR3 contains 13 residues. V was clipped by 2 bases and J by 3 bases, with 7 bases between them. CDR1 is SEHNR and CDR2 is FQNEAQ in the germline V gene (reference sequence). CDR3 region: CASSLSQDTEAFF. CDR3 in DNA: TGTGCCAGCAGCTTATCTCAGGACACTGAAGCTTTCTTT.

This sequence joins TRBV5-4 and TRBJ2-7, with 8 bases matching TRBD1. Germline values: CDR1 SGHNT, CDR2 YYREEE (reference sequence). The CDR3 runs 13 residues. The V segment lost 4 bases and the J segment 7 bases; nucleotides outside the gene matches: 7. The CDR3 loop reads CASSKDRVGEQYF. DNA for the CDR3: TGTGCCAGCAGCAAGGACAGGGTAGGTGAGCAGTACTTC.

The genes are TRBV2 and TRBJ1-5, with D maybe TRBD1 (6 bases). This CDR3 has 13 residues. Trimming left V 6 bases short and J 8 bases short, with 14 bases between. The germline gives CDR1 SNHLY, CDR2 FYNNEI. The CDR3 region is CASSSDRQKPQHF. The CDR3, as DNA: TGTGCCAGCAGCAGTGACAGGCAGAAGCCCCAGCATTTT.

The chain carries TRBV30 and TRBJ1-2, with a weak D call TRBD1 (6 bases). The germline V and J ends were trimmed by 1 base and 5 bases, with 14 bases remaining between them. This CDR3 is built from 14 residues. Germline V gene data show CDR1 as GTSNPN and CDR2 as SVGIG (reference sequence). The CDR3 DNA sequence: TGTGCCTGGAGTGACAGGGTCCTGAGGTATGGCTACACCTTC. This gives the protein CAWSDRVLRYGYTF.

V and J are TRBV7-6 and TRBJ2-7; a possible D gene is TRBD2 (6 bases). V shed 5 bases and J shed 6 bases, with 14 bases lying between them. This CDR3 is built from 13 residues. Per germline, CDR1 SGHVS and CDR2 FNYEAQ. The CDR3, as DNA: TGTGCCAGCAGCCCACCGGCGGGGATCGAGCAGTACTTC. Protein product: CASSPPAGIEQYF.

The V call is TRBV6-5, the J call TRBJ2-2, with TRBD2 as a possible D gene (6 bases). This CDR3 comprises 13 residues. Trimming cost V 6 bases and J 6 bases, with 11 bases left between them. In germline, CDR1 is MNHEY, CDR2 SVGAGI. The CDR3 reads CASRTGEAGELFF. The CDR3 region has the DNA TGTGCCAGCAGAACGGGGGAGGCCGGGGAGCTGTTTTTT.